The 15 T cell receptor beta chains below were found in one sample sequenced in a study of cytomegalovirus exposure and HLA in healthy donors. Amplification used 60 Vbeta primers and 13 Jbeta primers. The method was immunoSEQ multiplex PCR; TCRdb's version includes in-frame clones alone and lacks a portion of them. The table lists about 80,000 clones, roughly 75% of them singletons. Sequencing was performed on PBMCs. These receptors originate from a woman aged 35 to 49 in good health and CMV-seronegative.

The chain recombines TRBV28 with TRBJ2-1, with a weak D call TRBD2 (6 bases). The V end lost 5 bases, the J end lost 4 bases, and 24 bases lay between the germline ends. The CDR3 loop spans 18 amino acids. The germline CDR1 and CDR2 sequences are MDHEN and SYDVKM. The CDR3 DNA reads TGTGCCAGCAGTCCACTAGCTGGGGAGGTTTACTCTTACAATGAGCAGTTCTTC. Translating it yields CASSPLAGEVYSYNEQFF.

The rearrangement uses TRBV6-6 and TRBJ2-1; 10 nucleotides agree with TRBD2. The length of the CDR3 is 16 residues. Losses at the gene ends were 7 bases for V and 9 bases for J; bases not matched to a gene: 15. Per germline, CDR1 MNHNY and CDR2 SVGAGI (reference sequence). CDR3 sequence (DNA): TGTGCCAGCACCCCGAGCGGGAGGGCCTTGTTCTCTGAGCAGTTCTTC. This translates into CASTPSGRALFSEQFF.

This clone is categorized as medium-sized. This rearrangement joins TRBV13 to TRBJ2-1; 9 bases are shared with TRBD1. CDR3 length: 15 amino acids. V lost 4 bases to trimming and J lost 5 bases; unmatched junction nucleotides: 6. CDR1 PRHDT and CDR2 FYEKMQ come from the germline V gene (reference sequence). CDR3 sequence (DNA): TGTGCCAGCAGCTGGGCCGGGACAGGGAACAATGAGCAGTTCTTC. Encoded protein: CASSWAGTGNNEQFF.

V and J are TRBV28 and TRBJ1-1; 7 nucleotides align to TRBD1. There are 15 residues in the CDR3. V lost 3 bases, J lost 7 bases, and 11 bases stayed unmatched. Germline assignment: CDR1 MDHEN and CDR2 SYDVKM. CDR3 nucleotides: TGTGCCAGCAGTTTGGGGACAGCCGCAGCGTATGAAGCTTTCTTT. This gives the protein CASSLGTAAAYEAFF.

The chain uses TRBV5-4 and TRBJ2-1, with TRBD2 matching over 11 bases. The CDR3 spans 15 residues. CDR1 is SGHNT and CDR2 is YYREEE in the germline V gene (reference sequence). The J segment lost 8 bases and the V segment lost 2 bases, leaving 6 bases of the junction unmatched. CDR3 DNA: TGTGCCAGCAGCTTAAGTACTAGCGGGAGATATGAGCAGTTCTTC. This encodes CASSLSTSGRYEQFF.

The chain's CDR3 is CASSQVSGRSSTDTQYF. The CDR3 DNA reads TGCGCCAGCAGCCAGGTTAGCGGGAGATCGAGCACAGATACGCAGTATTTT. This rearrangement joins TRBV4-1 to TRBJ2-3; 9 bases agree with TRBD2. CDR1 and CDR2 (germline): MGHRA, YSYEKL. CDR3 length equals 17 residues. Germline trimming cut 3 bases from V and 0 bases from J; bases unmatched to any gene: 7.

The rearrangement joins TRBV7-6 to TRBJ2-3; D gene ambiguous. From germline, CDR1 is SGHVS and CDR2 FNYEAQ. The CDR3 totals 13 residues. Trimming cost V 8 bases and J 9 bases, with 18 bases left between them. CDR3 sequence reads: CASSPTPGDTQYF. As DNA, the CDR3 is TGTGCCAGCTCTCCTACTCCGGGTGACACGCAGTATTTT.

The rearrangement uses TRBV10-2 and TRBJ2-1; possibly TRBD2 for D (6 bases). CDR3 length: 13 amino acids. Looked up from germline, CDR1 is WSHSY and CDR2 is SAAADI. V lost 8 bases, J lost 2 bases, and 10 bases lay in between. CDR3 sequence reads: CASFRGTYNEQFF. As DNA, the CDR3 is TGCGCCAGCTTTCGCGGGACCTACAATGAGCAGTTCTTC.

The chain has TRBV29-1 and TRBJ2-5, with TRBD2 as a possible D gene (7 bases). This CDR3 has 13 amino acids. CDR1 and CDR2 (germline): SQVTM, ANQGSEA. The CDR3 region has the DNA TGCGGAGCCGAGGGGGGGGCCTCGGAGACCCAGTACTTC. It codes for CGAEGGASETQYF. The full variable domain, its missing parts supplied by reference TRBV29-1 and TRBJ2-5, is SAVISQKPSRDICQRGTSLTIQCQVDSQVTMMFWYRQQPGQSLTLIATANQGSEATYESGFVIDKFPISRPNLTFSTLTVSNMSPEDSSIYLCGAEGGASETQYFGPGTRLLVL.

This clone has a single count. The chain combines TRBV27 with TRBJ1-6; 8 bases are shared with TRBD1. Germline CDR1 is MNHEY and CDR2 is SMNVEV (reference sequence). The CDR3 contains 15 residues. Unmatched junction bases numbered 7, after V lost 5 bases and J lost 7 bases. CDR3 region: CASSRSDRGNSPLHF. The CDR3 bases are TGTGCCAGCAGTCGCAGCGACAGGGGAAATTCACCCCTCCACTTT.

The chain joins TRBV19 to TRBJ2-3, with 12 nucleotides matching TRBD2. Unmatched junction bases numbered 15, after V lost 7 bases and J lost 1 base. This CDR3 is built from 19 residues. Germline CDR1 reads LNHDA; CDR2 reads SQIVND (reference sequence). CDR3 DNA: TGTGCCAGTACCCCGGGTAGGCTAGCGGGAGGGGTACGCACAGATACGCAGTATTTT. Protein product: CASTPGRLAGGVRTDTQYF.

This clone was seen a few times. The chain couples TRBV19 to TRBJ2-7; D might be TRBD2 (5 bases). Germline lookup yields CDR1 LNHDA and CDR2 SQIVND (reference sequence). There are 15 residues in the CDR3. V was shortened by 3 bases and J by 3 bases, with 15 bases between the two germline ends. CDR3 protein: CASSMAARVGYEQYF. DNA of the CDR3: TGTGCCAGTAGTATGGCCGCGCGGGTGGGCTACGAGCAGTACTTC.

This rearrangement joins TRBV5-4 to TRBJ2-2; D is ambiguous. V dropped 2 bases and J dropped 5 bases, with 4 bases sitting between them. This CDR3 comprises 12 residues. Germline V gene sequence: CDR1 SGHNT, CDR2 YYREEE (reference sequence). The CDR3 loop is CASSFKTGELFF. CDR3 coding DNA: TGTGCCAGCAGCTTCAAAACCGGGGAGCTGTTTTTT.

The chain links TRBV4-2 to TRBJ1-3, with TRBD1 matching 7 bases. Trimming cost V 1 base and J 0 bases; bases outside gene matches: 9. Per the germline V gene, CDR1 is LGHNA and CDR2 is YNFKEQ. This CDR3 is built from 18 residues. The CDR3, as DNA: TGTGCCAGCAGCCAAGGGGAACCGGGACAGAGCTCTGGAAACACCATATATTTT. Translated, it gives CASSQGEPGQSSGNTIYF.

The chain is built from TRBV11-2 and TRBJ1-6; 7 nucleotides align to TRBD1. The CDR3 runs 14 residues. V dropped 4 bases and J dropped 7; count of bases not matched to a gene: 4. Per germline, CDR1 SGHAT and CDR2 FQNNGV. The DNA for the CDR3 is TGTGCCAGCAGCTCCACAGGGGAGAATTCACCCCTCCACTTT. This encodes CASSSTGENSPLHF.